The 15 T cell receptor beta chains reported below all come from one sample, sequenced in a study of blood T cell repertoires in COVID-19. TCRdb's table, derived via immunoSEQ multiplex PCR, lists solely in-frame clones and lacks some. Here the sample spans 300,000 to 350,000 clones, 65% to 90% being singletons. Sequenced input: PBMCs or T cells enriched from blood (not recorded which). The receptors shown here come from a woman between 40 and 50 years old with acute COVID-19.

This clone was observed a few times. The junction shows a germline mismatch at one end, possibly a read error. Additional DNA sequences in this sample encode the identical CDR3. The chain recombines TRBV15 with TRBJ2-7; 8 nucleotides match TRBD1. The CDR3 covers 13 residues. The germline V gene encodes CDR1 LNHNV and CDR2 YYDKDF (reference sequence). The CDR3 loop reads CATSRDRGREQYF. The CDR3 bases are TGTGCCACCAGCCGAGACAGGGGTCGGGAGCAGTACTTC. The full variable domain, with the rest looked up from reference TRBV15 and TRBJ2-7, is DAMVIQNPRYQVTQFGKPVTLSCSQTLNHNVMYWYQQKSSQAPKLLFHYYDKDFNNEADTPDNFQSRRPNTSFCFLDIRSPGLGDTAMYLCATSRDRGREQYFGPGTRLTVT.

The rearrangement uses TRBV11-2 and TRBJ2-2; 10 positions agree with TRBD2. This CDR3 has 15 residues. The ends lost 2 bases at V and 4 bases at J; junction bases unmatched: 1. Germline V CDR1 and CDR2: SGHAT, FQNNGV. In DNA form, the CDR3 reads TGTGCCAGCAGCTTAAGACTAGCGGGCACCGGGGAGCTGTTTTTT. It translates to CASSLRLAGTGELFF.

In its sample, this clone was seen a few times. The CDR3 DNA is TGTGCCAGTACCAAAAACGTGGACAGTTCTGGAAACACCATATATTTT. Translated, it gives CASTKNVDSSGNTIYF. The gene calls are TRBV19 and TRBJ1-3, with D perhaps matching TRBD1 (6 bases). Trimming took 7 bases from V and 1 from J, leaving 17 bases between them. This CDR3 is built from 16 residues. Germline V gene data show CDR1 as LNHDA and CDR2 as SQIVND (reference sequence).

The V and J genes are TRBV2 and TRBJ1-3, with a tentative D call TRBD1 (5 bases). There are 16 residues in the CDR3. Germline assignment: CDR1 SNHLY and CDR2 FYNNEI. Trimming shortened V by 5 bases and J by 2 bases, and 16 bases separated the two germline ends. The CDR3: CASSRQGEVAGNTIYF. Written as DNA, the CDR3 is TGTGCCAGCAGTAGGCAGGGTGAGGTGGCTGGAAACACCATATATTTT.

V and J are TRBV6-5 and TRBJ2-7, with D possibly TRBD2 on 6 matching bases. This CDR3 contains 14 residues. CDR1 and CDR2 from the germline V gene are MNHEY and SVGAGI. Trimming stripped 9 bases from V and 2 bases from J, with 17 bases between. CDR3 sequence reads: CASLPGLLTYEQYF. In nucleotides, the CDR3 is TGTGCCAGTCTACCGGGACTTCTAACCTACGAGCAGTACTTC.

The chain recombines TRBV28 with TRBJ2-7, with 9 positions matching TRBD2. V lost 7 bases to trimming and J lost 7 bases; unmatched junction nucleotides: 14. Germline values: CDR1 MDHEN, CDR2 SYDVKM. This CDR3 comprises 15 residues. The CDR3 DNA follows: TGTGCCAGCAACCGACCGGGACTAGCTTCAGAAGAGCAGTACTTC. Translation: CASNRPGLASEEQYF.

This clone occurred once. The rearrangement joins TRBV3-1 (or the pseudogene TRBV3-2) to TRBJ1-1; D ambiguous. From germline, CDR1 is LGHDT and CDR2 YNNKEL (reference sequence). V lost 4 bases to trimming and J lost 4 bases, with 13 bases between them. This CDR3 is built from 14 residues. The CDR3 is CASSPSSRGTEAFF. The CDR3 DNA follows: TGTGCCAGCAGCCCCTCGTCGAGAGGCACTGAAGCTTTCTTT.

The chain combines TRBV7-9 with TRBJ2-5; 10 nucleotides agree with TRBD1. This CDR3 comprises 15 residues. V gave up 6 bases and J gave up 5 bases; unmatched junction bases: 9. Germline lookup yields CDR1 SEHNR and CDR2 FQNEAQ (reference sequence). Written as DNA, the CDR3 is TGTGCCAGCAGGAACCGACAGGGGGCAGTGGAGACCCAGTACTTC. Protein: CASRNRQGAVETQYF.

This rearrangement joins TRBV7-9 to TRBJ2-5; 7 bases are shared with TRBD1. J gave up 4 bases and V 5 bases, and 4 bases lay outside the gene matches. In germline, CDR1 is SEHNR, CDR2 FQNEAQ (reference sequence). This CDR3 spans 13 amino acids. The CDR3: CASSVDRAETQYF. The CDR3 coding sequence is TGTGCCAGCAGCGTAGACAGGGCAGAGACCCAGTACTTC. The entire variable domain, with the rest obtained from reference TRBV7-9 and TRBJ2-5, is as follows: DTGVSQNPRHKITKRGQNVTFRCDPISEHNRLYWYRQTLGQGPEFLTYFQNEAQLEKSRLLSDRFSAERPKGSFSTLEIQRTEQGDSAMYLCASSVDRAETQYFGPGTRLLVL.

The V gene is TRBV9, the J gene TRBJ1-3; D unresolved. Trimming left V 0 bases short and J 1 base short, with 8 bases between. The CDR3 sequence is 15 residues long. The germline V gene has CDR1 SGDLS and CDR2 YYNGEE. The CDR3 coding sequence is TGTGCCAGCAGCGTAGATCAGATATCTGGAAACACCATATATTTT. This translates into CASSVDQISGNTIYF.

The chain combines TRBV5-4 with TRBJ2-1; no firm D call. This CDR3 is 14 amino acids long. Germline V gives CDR1 SGHNT, CDR2 YYREEE (reference sequence). Deletions cut 0 bases from V and 4 bases from J, with 8 bases between. CDR3 DNA: TGTGCCAGCAGCTTGGGAGGTCGGTACAATGAGCAGTTCTTC. Translation gives CASSLGGRYNEQFF. The variable domain in full, completed from reference TRBV5-4 and TRBJ2-1, reads ETGVTQSPTHLIKTRGQQVTLRCSSQSGHNTVSWYQQALGQGPQFIFQYYREEENGRGNFPPRFSGLQFPNYSSELNVNALELDDSALYLCASSLGGRYNEQFFGPGTRLTVL.

The chain is built from TRBV5-4 and TRBJ1-1; perhaps TRBD1 as D (5 bases). V lost 6 bases to trimming and J lost 3 bases, with 15 bases between them. CDR1 is SGHNT and CDR2 is YYREEE in the germline V gene (reference sequence). The CDR3 is 14 amino acids. The CDR3 bases are TGTGCCAGCAATGGACGGGGGAGTTACACTGAAGCTTTCTTT. Translating gives CASNGRGSYTEAFF.

This clone is categorized as medium-sized. The chain combines TRBV7-3 with TRBJ2-7, with D possibly being TRBD1 (5 bases). CDR3 length: 13 residues. The V gene lost 1 base and the J gene lost 7 bases, with 11 bases spanning the gap. Per germline, CDR1 SGHTA and CDR2 FQGTGA. The CDR3 reads CASSLNTQGEQYF. The CDR3 nucleotides read TGTGCCAGCAGCTTAAATACCCAGGGAGAGCAGTACTTC. Variable domain in full (rest from reference TRBV7-3 and TRBJ2-7): GAGVSQTPSNKVTEKGKYVELRCDPISGHTALYWYRQSLGQGPEFLIYFQGTGAADDSGLPNDRFFAVRPEGSVSTLKIQRTERGDSAVYLCASSLNTQGEQYFGPGTRLTVT.

The V and J genes are TRBV4-2 and TRBJ1-4; D unresolved. This CDR3 region has 15 residues. Per the germline V gene, CDR1 is LGHNA and CDR2 is YNFKEQ. V lost 4 bases, J lost 5 bases, and 14 bases lay in between. CDR3 loop: CASSPIGEVNEKLFF. As DNA, the CDR3 is TGTGCCAGCAGCCCCATCGGGGAGGTAAATGAAAAACTGTTTTTT.

This chain joins TRBV27 and TRBJ1-1, with D tentatively TRBD1 (5 bases). Between the trimmed V and J ends, which lost 3 bases and 13 bases, there was a span of 12 bases. CDR3 length: 11 residues. Germline CDR1 MNHEY, CDR2 SMNVEV (reference sequence). CDR3 region: CASSFEGVGFF. The DNA of the CDR3 is TGTGCCAGCAGTTTTGAAGGGGTTGGTTTCTTT.